These 31 T cell receptor beta chains were sequenced from one sample in a study of T cell responses to AZD1222 COVID-19 vaccine. The method was immunoSEQ multiplex PCR; TCRdb's version includes in-frame clones alone and lacks a portion of them. The sample holds about 120,000 clones, around 90% seen once. The source was peripheral blood, collected on day 0 of MenACWY control vaccination. The receptors originated from an adult in good health.

The V call is TRBV29-1, the J call TRBJ1-3; D may be TRBD1 (5 bases). This CDR3 is built from 12 residues. Germline V gives CDR1 SQVTM, CDR2 ANQGSEA. Trimming took off 7 bases at V and 2 bases at J, with 9 bases between the two ends. CDR3 amino acids: CSATDTGNTIYF. DNA of the CDR3: TGCAGCGCGACAGATACTGGAAACACCATATATTTT.

The rearrangement links TRBV19 to TRBJ1-2, with D unresolved. Germline loops: CDR1 LNHDA, CDR2 SQIVND (reference sequence). The CDR3 contains 12 residues. Trimming removed 3 bases at V and 8 bases at J, with 10 bases between. The chain's CDR3 is CASSMARFGYTF. The CDR3 coding sequence is TGTGCCAGTAGTATGGCCAGGTTCGGCTACACCTTC.

The gene calls are TRBV2 and TRBJ1-1; D perhaps matches TRBD1 (5 bases). The CDR3 is 16 amino acids. Germline V gene data show CDR1 as SNHLY and CDR2 as FYNNEI. Trimming shortened V by 0 bases and J by 0 bases, and 11 bases separated the two germline ends. CDR3 nucleotides: TGTGCCAGCAGTGAAGCAACCCCGACAGTGAACACTGAAGCTTTCTTT. Translation gives CASSEATPTVNTEAFF. Drawing the rest from reference TRBV2 and TRBJ1-1, the complete variable domain is EPEVTQTPSHQVTQMGQEVILRCVPISNHLYFYWYRQILGQKVEFLVSFYNNEISEKSEIFDDQFSVERPDGSNFTLKIRSTKLEDSAMYFCASSEATPTVNTEAFFGQGTRLTVV.

The DNA for the CDR3 is TGTGCCAGCAGCCAAGTGAGGGGGAGCCGAGAGACCCAGTACTTC. Protein sequence: CASSQVRGSRETQYF. The gene calls are TRBV4-2 and TRBJ2-5; possible D gene TRBD1, 6 bases. The CDR3 consists of 15 residues. Germline V gene sequence: CDR1 LGHNA, CDR2 YNFKEQ. The ends were cut back, 1 base at V and 4 bases at J, with 13 bases in the middle.

V is TRBV28 and J is TRBJ1-5; D is unresolved. Germline CDR1 and CDR2: MDHEN and SYDVKM. The V gene lost 5 bases and the J gene lost 7 bases, with 9 bases spanning the gap. The CDR3 totals 12 residues. The CDR3: CASSLPVQPQHF. Written as DNA, the CDR3 is TGTGCCAGCAGTCTGCCAGTCCAGCCCCAGCATTTT.

Here the CDR3 DNA reads TGTGCCAGCAGCTCAATCAAACACGGACTGGAAGCTTTCTTT. Translated: CASSSIKHGLEAFF. The chain is built from TRBV5-5 and TRBJ1-1; D gene uncertain. Germline V gene data show CDR1 as SGHKS and CDR2 as YYEKEE (reference sequence). Trimming left V 3 bases short and J 8 bases short, with 17 bases between. The CDR3 loop spans 14 amino acids.

The J gene is TRBJ2-7, the V gene TRBV6-5; D is uncertain. Germline V gene lookup returns CDR1 MNHEY and CDR2 SVGAGI. The V and J ends lost 7 bases and 1 base respectively, with 8 bases between them. This CDR3 has 12 amino acids. This CDR3 is CASNQASYEQYF. CDR3 DNA: TGTGCCAGCAATCAGGCTTCCTACGAGCAGTACTTC.

The rearrangement uses TRBV5-1 and TRBJ1-6; no definite D call. The V gene lost 8 bases and the J gene lost 5 bases, with 14 bases spanning the gap. Germline V gene lookup returns CDR1 SGHRS and CDR2 YFSETQ. This CDR3 comprises 14 residues. The CDR3 nucleotides are TGCGCCAGTGCGCCGGGCAGAAATAATTCACCCCTCCACTTT. Protein sequence: CASAPGRNNSPLHF.

V and J are TRBV28 and TRBJ2-3; TRBD2 agrees at 10 bases. The CDR3 is 18 amino acids. The J segment lost 4 bases and the V segment lost 6 bases, leaving 16 bases of the junction unmatched. CDR1 MDHEN and CDR2 SYDVKM come from the germline V gene. The CDR3 sequence: CASSPLVGAGGPPDTQYF. The CDR3 DNA is TGTGCCAGCAGCCCCCTGGTGGGAGCGGGAGGGCCCCCAGATACGCAGTATTTT.

The rearrangement links TRBV28 to TRBJ1-3; unclear D gene. V was shortened by 4 bases and J by 0 bases, with 7 bases between the two germline ends. Germline assignment: CDR1 MDHEN and CDR2 SYDVKM. This CDR3 region has 14 residues. CDR3 DNA sequence: TGTGCCAGCAGTTCACAGTCCTCTGGAAACACCATATATTTT. Residues: CASSSQSSGNTIYF.

This chain joins TRBV29-1 and TRBJ1-1; D is unresolved. V was pared by 7 bases and J by 5 bases, with 23 bases between. This CDR3 has 15 amino acids. Per germline, CDR1 SQVTM and CDR2 ANQGSEA. For the CDR3, the DNA is TGCAGCGCTCAGTTCGAGGCTCAAAGGCGGACTGAAGCTTTCTTT. The encoded protein is CSAQFEAQRRTEAFF.

V usage is TRBV2 and J usage is TRBJ1-2; weak D call: TRBD1 (5 bases). This CDR3 has 13 residues. Germline V CDR1 and CDR2: SNHLY, FYNNEI. V was cut by 7 bases and J by 4 bases, with 13 bases left in between. The CDR3 nucleotides read TGTGCCAGCATAACGGGGCAAGCCTATGGCTACACCTTC. This encodes CASITGQAYGYTF. Full variable domain (rest looked up from reference TRBV2 and TRBJ1-2): EPEVTQTPSHQVTQMGQEVILRCVPISNHLYFYWYRQILGQKVEFLVSFYNNEISEKSEIFDDQFSVERPDGSNFTLKIRSTKLEDSAMYFCASITGQAYGYTFGSGTRLTVV.

This clone was detected a few times. The CDR3 reads CASSLAEGTHQPQHF. In nucleotides, the CDR3 is TGTGCCAGCAGCCTGGCTGAGGGGACCCATCAGCCCCAGCATTTT. The gene calls are TRBV5-5 and TRBJ1-5, with TRBD1 as a possible D gene (5 bases). CDR3 length equals 15 residues. V lost 4 bases and J 5 bases, leaving 16 bases between the germline ends. Germline CDR1 reads SGHKS; CDR2 reads YYEKEE (reference sequence).

The CDR3: CASSLGSGGANEKLFF. The CDR3 nucleotides read TGTGCCAGCAGCTTGGGAAGCGGGGGCGCTAATGAAAAACTGTTTTTT. V is TRBV5-4 and J is TRBJ1-4, with a weak D call TRBD1 (6 bases). Per the germline V gene, CDR1 is SGHNT and CDR2 is YYREEE (reference sequence). V lost 0 bases and J 3 bases, leaving 12 bases between the germline ends. The CDR3 is 16 amino acids. The full variable domain, in which reference TRBV5-4 and TRBJ1-4 provide the parts outside the CDR3, is ETGVTQSPTHLIKTRGQQVTLRCSSQSGHNTVSWYQQALGQGPQFIFQYYREEENGRGNFPPRFSGLQFPNYSSELNVNALELDDSALYLCASSLGSGGANEKLFFGSGTQLSVL.

The chain has TRBV6-4 and TRBJ2-1, with 13 bases that match TRBD2. The germline CDR1 and CDR2 sequences are MRHNA and SNTAGT. The length of the CDR3 is 22 residues. V was clipped by 1 base and J by 6 bases; unmatched bases: 21. This CDR3 is CASSDCLELGLAGLSYLNEQFF. CDR3 nucleotide sequence: TGTGCCAGCAGTGACTGCCTTGAGTTGGGACTAGCGGGACTATCCTACCTCAATGAGCAGTTCTTC.

The gene calls are TRBV6-5 and TRBJ2-5, with D uncertain. CDR1 is MNHEY and CDR2 is SVGAGI in the germline V gene. There are 15 residues in the CDR3. V lost 2 bases and J 4 bases, leaving 14 bases between the germline ends. As DNA, the CDR3 is TGTGCCAGCAGTTACGGGATTTTAAGAGGAGAGACCCAGTACTTC. Its protein is CASSYGILRGETQYF.

V is TRBV5-1 and J is TRBJ2-1; no clear D. Trimming stripped 0 bases from V and 9 bases from J, with 10 bases between. The CDR3 has 13 amino acids. Germline CDR1 SGHRS, CDR2 YFSETQ. The CDR3 protein is CASSLVHYVEQFF. CDR3 sequence (DNA): TGCGCCAGCAGCTTGGTCCACTATGTTGAGCAGTTCTTC. Together with reference TRBV5-1 and TRBJ2-1, the CDR3 gives the full variable domain: KAGVTQTPRYLIKTRGQQVTLSCSPISGHRSVSWYQQTPGQGLQFLFEYFSETQRNKGNFPGRFSGRQFSNSRSEMNVSTLELGDSALYLCASSLVHYVEQFFGPGTRLTVL.

Only one count was recorded for this clone. The rearrangement uses TRBV11-2 and TRBJ1-6, with 8 bases lining up with TRBD1. V lost 4 bases, J lost 10 bases, and 9 bases stayed unmatched. Germline-derived CDR1 and CDR2 are SGHAT and FQNNGV. The CDR3 extends over 15 amino acids. CDR3 sequence: CASSSRTGRESPLHF. DNA for the CDR3: TGTGCCAGCAGCTCCCGGACAGGGAGGGAATCACCCCTCCACTTT.

This clone was detected once. The rearrangement joins TRBV6-1 to TRBJ1-1; D gene ambiguous. In germline, CDR1 is MNHNS, CDR2 SASEGT. The CDR3 is 14 amino acids. V lost 1 base, J lost 6 bases, and 12 bases lay in between. CDR3 in amino acids: CASSEGQWRAEAFF. The CDR3 coding sequence is TGTGCCAGCAGTGAAGGGCAGTGGCGGGCTGAAGCTTTCTTT.

This clone was picked up a small number of times. The V gene is TRBV11-2, the J gene TRBJ2-7; no clear D gene. The length of the CDR3 is 15 residues. Looked up from germline, CDR1 is SGHAT and CDR2 is FQNNGV. V lost 2 bases and J 2 bases, leaving 13 bases between the germline ends. The CDR3 DNA follows: TGTGCCAGCAGCTTATCTCAACAGCCTGCCTACGAGCAGTACTTC. Translated: CASSLSQQPAYEQYF. Variable domain in full (rest from reference TRBV11-2 and TRBJ2-7): EAGVAQSPRYKIIEKRQSVAFWCNPISGHATLYWYQQILGQGPKLLIQFQNNGVVDDSQLPKDRFSAERLKGVDSTLKIQPAKLEDSAVYLCASSLSQQPAYEQYFGPGTRLTVT.

The J gene is TRBJ1-5, the V gene TRBV6-1; D is unclear. This CDR3 region has 13 residues. The V end lost 1 base, the J end lost 6 bases, and 7 bases lay between the germline ends. Germline V gene sequence: CDR1 MNHNS, CDR2 SASEGT. DNA of the CDR3: TGTGCCAGCAGTGAAGGGGTTCGTCAGCCCCAGCATTTT. Translated, it gives CASSEGVRQPQHF.

The chain carries TRBV4-1 and TRBJ1-3; a possible D gene is TRBD1 (6 bases). CDR1 is MGHRA, CDR2 YSYEKL, per germline. The CDR3 totals 19 residues. V was cut by 3 bases and J by 2 bases, with 23 bases left in between. The CDR3 protein is CASSQNPNNLRGPGNTIYF. The DNA of the CDR3 is TGCGCCAGCAGCCAGAACCCTAACAACCTCAGGGGCCCTGGAAACACCATATATTTT.

This sequence joins TRBV18 and TRBJ1-5; 7 bases match TRBD1. J gave up 2 bases and V 6 bases, and 4 bases lay outside the gene matches. Germline CDR1 reads KGHSH; CDR2 reads LQKENI. The CDR3 extends over 14 amino acids. The chain's CDR3 is CASSLGGGNQPQHF. CDR3 nucleotides: TGTGCCAGCTCCCTAGGGGGCGGCAATCAGCCCCAGCATTTT.

The rearrangement joins TRBV7-8 to TRBJ1-5, with D uncertain. This CDR3 spans 14 amino acids. CDR1 and CDR2 from the germline V gene are SGHVS and FQNEAQ. V lost 3 bases, J lost 2 bases, and 8 bases lay in between. CDR3 DNA sequence: TGTGCCAGCAGCTTTCATCAGGGCAATCAGCCCCAGCATTTT. Residues: CASSFHQGNQPQHF.

The gene calls are TRBV7-2 and TRBJ2-1; TRBD2 matches 11 bases. Germline values: CDR1 SGHTA, CDR2 FQGNSA. Germline trimming cut 4 bases from V and 2 bases from J; bases unmatched to any gene: 4. The CDR3 is 16 amino acids. CDR3 loop: CASSYLAGGTYNEQFF. The DNA of the CDR3 is TGTGCCAGCAGCTACCTAGCGGGAGGAACCTACAATGAGCAGTTCTTC.

The sample holds one count of this clone. The chain joins TRBV18 to TRBJ2-1, with D possibly being TRBD2 (6 bases). The germline V gene encodes CDR1 KGHSH and CDR2 LQKENI. This CDR3 comprises 16 residues. Between the trimmed V and J ends, which lost 6 bases and 8 bases, there was a span of 23 bases. The CDR3 loop reads CASSPVRRGQRDEQFF. DNA of the CDR3: TGTGCCAGCTCTCCCGTAAGGCGGGGCCAGAGAGATGAGCAGTTCTTC.

V gene TRBV5-1 combines with J gene TRBJ2-2, with D maybe TRBD1 (5 bases). CDR1 is SGHRS and CDR2 is YFSETQ in the germline V gene. Trimming pared 4 bases from V and 4 bases from J, leaving 8 bases between. The CDR3 has 13 residues. The CDR3 here is CASSLTVTGELFF. The CDR3 DNA reads TGCGCCAGCAGCCTGACAGTCACCGGGGAGCTGTTTTTT.

The chain links TRBV7-2 to TRBJ2-3, with no clear D. Germline loops: CDR1 SGHTA, CDR2 FQGNSA. This CDR3 is 12 amino acids long. Trimming left V 2 bases short and J 5 bases short, with 5 bases between. CDR3 sequence: CASSLRIDTQYF. The CDR3, as DNA: TGTGCCAGCAGCTTACGAATAGATACGCAGTATTTT.

The rearrangement joins TRBV27 to TRBJ1-1; D is unclear. CDR1 MNHEY and CDR2 SMNVEV come from the germline V gene (reference sequence). The length of the CDR3 is 13 residues. Between the trimmed V and J ends, which lost 6 bases and 1 base, there was a span of 9 bases. The CDR3 spells CASRILQNTEAFF. DNA for the CDR3: TGTGCCAGCAGAATTCTACAGAACACTGAAGCTTTCTTT.

The V gene is TRBV7-8, the J gene TRBJ2-7; 7 bases line up with TRBD1. The V gene end was trimmed by 4 bases and the J gene end by 3 bases; junction bases not matched to a gene: 9. This CDR3 is built from 15 residues. Germline V gene lookup returns CDR1 SGHVS and CDR2 FQNEAQ. CDR3 amino acids: CASSSATGTFYEQYF. The CDR3 DNA reads as TGTGCCAGCAGCTCCGCGACAGGGACCTTCTACGAGCAGTACTTC.

This clone appeared once. The chain combines TRBV12-3 or TRBV12-4 with TRBJ1-1, with a weak D call TRBD1 (6 bases). The length of the CDR3 is 12 residues. The V end was cut by 5 bases, the J end by 11 bases, with 15 bases between. The chain's CDR3 is CASSEQGYTAFF. The CDR3 region has the DNA TGTGCCAGCAGTGAACAGGGTTATACGGCTTTCTTT.